The present T cell receptor beta chain was sequenced within a study of shared clonotypes between healthy human individuals. The table came from immunoSEQ multiplex PCR; TCRdb's copy has only in-frame clones and leaves some out. The data show approximately 2,000,000 clones, with about 94% seen just once and about 1.7% held by the top ten. Study results and caveats: Only blood was sampled, and tissue TCR repertoires likely differ from blood ones.

Of note for this clone: Its antigen is unknown.

Naivety among CD8 cells was defined by CD45RO negativity and positive CCR7 selection, thereby excluding terminally differentiated effector memory CD45RA+ cells. Recent acute infections and vaccinations were absent in the healthy HIV-negative adult donors. This sequence originates from a man between 18 and 29 years old in good health. Some clones in this sample may be carry-over from other donors' samples. The material sequenced was naive CD8+ T cells from PBMCs.

The CDR3 loop is CASSVGQGIQPQHF. The CDR3 bases are TGTGCCAGCAGCGTCGGACAGGGGATTCAGCCCCAGCATTTT. The gene calls are TRBV9 and TRBJ1-5, with 9 bases identical to TRBD1. Germline V lookup: CDR1 SGDLS, CDR2 YYNGEE. V lost 2 bases, J lost 6 bases, and 3 bases stayed unmatched. The CDR3 has 14 residues. Full variable domain (outside the CDR3, taken from reference TRBV9 and TRBJ1-5): DSGVTQTPKHLITATGQRVTLRCSPRSGDLSVYWYQQSLDQGLQFLIQYYNGEERAKGNILERFSAQQFPDLHSELNLSSLELGDSALYFCASSVGQGIQPQHFGDGTRLSIL.